The clone carrying this TCR beta chain showed up just a few times. Amplification of ligated cDNA took four PCR rounds with SP2 and nested alpha and beta constant primers. TCRdb used MiXCR to reprocess the 5' RACE reads, holding one entry per CDR3 protein. Of more than 45,000 distinct CDR3 sequences in the sample, under 8.5% were seen once. The data stem from a study of naive and memory T cell subsets. The V segment lost 3 bases and the J segment 4 bases; nucleotides outside the gene matches: 3. The CDR3 length is 14 residues. The library had UMIs added by 3' ligation of an oligonucleotide to TCR cDNA.

The chain carries TRBV12-3 or TRBV12-4 and TRBJ2-1; 7 positions match TRBD2. This sequence originates from a male donor in good health. The CDR3 DNA sequence: TGTGCCAGCAGTTTTGGGGGGGAGTACAATGAGCAGTTCTTC. It encodes CASSFGGEYNEQFF.